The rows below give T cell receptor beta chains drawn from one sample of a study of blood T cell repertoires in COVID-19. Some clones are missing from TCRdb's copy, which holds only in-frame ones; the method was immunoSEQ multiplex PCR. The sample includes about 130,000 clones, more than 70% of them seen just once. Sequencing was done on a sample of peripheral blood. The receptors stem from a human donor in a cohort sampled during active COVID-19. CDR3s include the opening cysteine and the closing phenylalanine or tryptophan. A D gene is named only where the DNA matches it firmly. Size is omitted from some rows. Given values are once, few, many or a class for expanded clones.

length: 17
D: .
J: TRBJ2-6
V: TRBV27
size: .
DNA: TGTGCCAGCAGTCGCAAAGGGGCTACCGCCGGAGCCAACGTCCTGACTTTC
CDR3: CASSRKGATAGANVLTF

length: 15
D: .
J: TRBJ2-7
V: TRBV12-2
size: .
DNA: TGTGCAAGTCGCTTAGTATCAGCAGGTACCCACGAGCAGTACTTC
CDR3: CASRLVSAGTHEQYF

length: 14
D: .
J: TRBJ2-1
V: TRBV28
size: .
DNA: TGTGCCAGCAGTTTGGCGGGCCCAAACAATGAGCAGTTCTTC
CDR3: CASSLAGPNNEQFF

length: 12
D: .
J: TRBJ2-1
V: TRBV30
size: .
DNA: TGTGCCTGGAGTGTAAATCTCAATGAGCAGTTCTTC
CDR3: CAWSVNLNEQFF

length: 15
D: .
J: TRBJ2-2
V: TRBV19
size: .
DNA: TGTGCCAGTAGTAGAGGGAGCGCGAACACCGGGGAGCTGTTTTTT
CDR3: CASSRGSANTGELFF

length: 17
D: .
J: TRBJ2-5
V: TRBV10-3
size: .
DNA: TGTGCCATCAGTGAGTCGGGGCGCACGGGCGTGGGAGAGACCCAGTACTTC
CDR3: CAISESGRTGVGETQYF

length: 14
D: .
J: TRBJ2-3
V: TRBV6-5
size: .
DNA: TGTGCCAGCAGTTACGGGCAGTACACAGATACGCAGTATTTT
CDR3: CASSYGQYTDTQYF

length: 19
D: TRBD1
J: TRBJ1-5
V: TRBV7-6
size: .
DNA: TGTGCCAGCGCGAAGATCGGGGACAGGGTGTCCGATAGCAATCAGCCCCAGCATTTT
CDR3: CASAKIGDRVSDSNQPQHF

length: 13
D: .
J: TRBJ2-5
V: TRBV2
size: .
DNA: TGTGCCAGCAGTGTGAGGCGGGGAGAGACCCAGTACTTC
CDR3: CASSVRRGETQYF

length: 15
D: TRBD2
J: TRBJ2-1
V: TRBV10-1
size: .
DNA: TGCGCCAGCAGTGAGGGACTAGCGGGAGAGGATGAGCAGTTCTTC
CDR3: CASSEGLAGEDEQFF

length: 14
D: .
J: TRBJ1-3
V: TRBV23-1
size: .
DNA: TGCGCCAGCAGTCAATCGACACTTGGAAACACCATATATTTT
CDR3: CASSQSTLGNTIYF

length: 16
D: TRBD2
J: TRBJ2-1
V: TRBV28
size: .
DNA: TGTGCCAGCAGTCCGGGGTCTAGCGGGAGATACAATGAGCAGTTCTTC
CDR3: CASSPGSSGRYNEQFF

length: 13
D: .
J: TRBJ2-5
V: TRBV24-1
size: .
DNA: TGTGCCACCAGTGATATGGCGGCAGAGACCCAGTACTTC
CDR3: CATSDMAAETQYF

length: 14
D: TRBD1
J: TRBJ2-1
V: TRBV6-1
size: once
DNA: TGTGCCAGCAGTGAAGCTGGACAGGACAATGAGCAGTTCTTC
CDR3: CASSEAGQDNEQFF

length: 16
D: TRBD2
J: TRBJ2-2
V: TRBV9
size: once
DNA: TGTGCCAGCAGCGTATCTGGGACTACGTCCCCCGGGGAGCTGTTTTTT
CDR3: CASSVSGTTSPGELFF

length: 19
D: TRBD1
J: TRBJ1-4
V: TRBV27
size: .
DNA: TGTGCCAGCAGTGACCGGGGGGCTCAGGGGGCGACAACTAATGAAAAACTGTTTTTT
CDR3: CASSDRGAQGATTNEKLFF

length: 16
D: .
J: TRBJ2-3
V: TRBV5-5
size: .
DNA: TGTGCCAGCAGCTTGAAGATTAGCAGATACACAGATACGCAGTATTTT
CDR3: CASSLKISRYTDTQYF

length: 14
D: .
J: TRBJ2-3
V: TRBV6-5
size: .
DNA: TGTGCCAGCAGCCTGGACTCCTCCACAGATACGCAGTATTTT
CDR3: CASSLDSSTDTQYF

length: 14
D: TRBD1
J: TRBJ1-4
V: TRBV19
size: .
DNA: TGTGCCAGTAGTATACCTCCGGGACAGGGGAAACTGTTTTTT
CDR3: CASSIPPGQGKLFF

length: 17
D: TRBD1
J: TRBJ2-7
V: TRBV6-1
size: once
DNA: TGTGCCAGCAGTGATAAGGTTGTGGGACAGGACCCCTACGAGCAGTACTTC
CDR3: CASSDKVVGQDPYEQYF

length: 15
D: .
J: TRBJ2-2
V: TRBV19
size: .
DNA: TGTGCCAGTAGTATAGATCGGGTAGTGGCCGGGGAGCTGTTTTTT
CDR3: CASSIDRVVAGELFF

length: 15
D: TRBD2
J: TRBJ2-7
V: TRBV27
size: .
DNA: TGTGCCAGCAGGACGGGACTAGCGCACCCCTACGAGCAGTACTTC
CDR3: CASRTGLAHPYEQYF

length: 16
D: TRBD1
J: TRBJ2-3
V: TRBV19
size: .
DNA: TGTGCCAGTAGTATACTGGCCGACAGGGGCACAGATACGCAGTATTTT
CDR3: CASSILADRGTDTQYF

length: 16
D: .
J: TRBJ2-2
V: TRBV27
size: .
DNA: TGTGCCAGCAGTCCGTCTACAGGGTCGGACACCGGGGAGCTGTTTTTT
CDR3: CASSPSTGSDTGELFF

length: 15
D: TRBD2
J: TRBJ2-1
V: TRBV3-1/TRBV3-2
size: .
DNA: TGTGCCAGCAGTCAGACGGGACTAGCGCGCAATGAGCAGTTCTTC
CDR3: CASSQTGLARNEQFF

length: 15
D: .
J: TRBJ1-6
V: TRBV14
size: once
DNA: TGTGCCAGCAGACCCGACACAGGAAATAATTCACCCCTCCACTTT
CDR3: CASRPDTGNNSPLHF

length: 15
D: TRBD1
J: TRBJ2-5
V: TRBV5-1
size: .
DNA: TGCGCCAGCAGCCCGGACAGGGAGCGACAAGAGACCCAGTACTTC
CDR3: CASSPDRERQETQYF

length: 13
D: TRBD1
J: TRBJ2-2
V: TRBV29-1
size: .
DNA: TGCAGCGTTGACAGGGGGCTCACCGGGGAGCTGTTTTTT
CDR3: CSVDRGLTGELFF

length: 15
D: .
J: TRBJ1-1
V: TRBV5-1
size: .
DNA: TGCGCCAGCAGCTTGGAGACAGCAATGAACACTGAAGCTTTCTTT
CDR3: CASSLETAMNTEAFF

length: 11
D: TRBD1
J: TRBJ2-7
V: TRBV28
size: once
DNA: TGTGCCAGCAACAGGGGCTACGAGCAGTACTTC
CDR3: CASNRGYEQYF

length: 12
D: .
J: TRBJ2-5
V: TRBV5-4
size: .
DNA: TGTGCCAGCAGCTTGACTGAAGAGACCCAGTACTTC
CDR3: CASSLTEETQYF

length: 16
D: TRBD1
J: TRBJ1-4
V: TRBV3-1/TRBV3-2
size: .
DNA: TGTGCCAGCAGCCAGAGGGGCCAGGGGGTTAATGAAAAACTGTTTTTT
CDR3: CASSQRGQGVNEKLFF

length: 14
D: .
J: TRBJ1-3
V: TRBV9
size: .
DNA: TGTGCCAGCAGCGTAGCGGGGGCTGGAAACACCATATATTTT
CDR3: CASSVAGAGNTIYF

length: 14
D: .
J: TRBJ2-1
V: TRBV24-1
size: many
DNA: TGTGCCACCAGTTCCGGGGTCGGGTACAATGAGCAGTTCTTC
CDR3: CATSSGVGYNEQFF

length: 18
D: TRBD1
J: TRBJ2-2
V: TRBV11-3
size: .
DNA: TGTGCCAGCAGCTTTATGGGGACAGGTCGGGGGAACACCGGGGAGCTGTTTTTT
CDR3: CASSFMGTGRGNTGELFF

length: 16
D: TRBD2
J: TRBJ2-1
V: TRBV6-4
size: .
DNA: TGTGCCAGCAGTGACTCGGGAGCGGGAGTGGGAAATGAGCAGTTCTTC
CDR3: CASSDSGAGVGNEQFF

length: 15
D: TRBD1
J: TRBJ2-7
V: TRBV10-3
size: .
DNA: TGTGCCATCAGTGAGTCCCCCGCAGGGGGTTACGAGCAGTACTTC
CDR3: CAISESPAGGYEQYF

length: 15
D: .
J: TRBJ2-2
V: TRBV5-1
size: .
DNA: TGCGCCAGCCGCGACTGGGGGGAGAACACCGGGGAGCTGTTTTTT
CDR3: CASRDWGENTGELFF

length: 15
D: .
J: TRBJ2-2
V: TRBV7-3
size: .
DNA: TGTGCCAGCAACACCGGGACTGCGAACACCGGGGAGCTGTTTTTT
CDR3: CASNTGTANTGELFF

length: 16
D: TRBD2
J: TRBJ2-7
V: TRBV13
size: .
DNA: TGTGCCAGCAGCTTAGGTTTTAGCGGGAGTGGTAACGAGCAGTACTTC
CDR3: CASSLGFSGSGNEQYF

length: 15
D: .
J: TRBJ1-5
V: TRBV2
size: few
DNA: TGTGCCAGCAGTGGAGGCTCCCATAGCAATCAGCCCCAGCATTTT
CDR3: CASSGGSHSNQPQHF

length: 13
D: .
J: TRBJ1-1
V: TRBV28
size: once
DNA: TGTGCCAGCAGTCTCCCCGGCAGGACACAAGCTTTCTTT
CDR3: CASSLPGRTQAFF

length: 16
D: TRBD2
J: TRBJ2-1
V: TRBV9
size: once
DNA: TGTGCCAGCAGCGACCGTTTAGCGGGGGGGATCAATGAGCAGTTCTTC
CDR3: CASSDRLAGGINEQFF

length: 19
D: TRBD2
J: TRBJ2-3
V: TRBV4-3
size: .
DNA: TGCGCCAGCAGCCAGGCCAAGATAACTAGCGGGAGGGCGGCAGATACGCAGTATTTT
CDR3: CASSQAKITSGRAADTQYF